This T cell receptor (beta chain) comes out of a study of CD8 T cells in Susac syndrome. Study-level findings and limits: The study recognized that its TCR sequencing and HLA analysis covered a relatively small number of individuals.

A quantity of about 0.5 to 1 ug RNA underwent reverse transcription using random hexamers. Amplification of TCR beta CDR3 spanned 54 Vbeta and 13 Jbeta via immunoSEQ multiplex PCR. TCRdb used MiXCR to reprocess the immunoSEQ multiplex PCR reads, holding one entry per CDR3 protein. Counted here are 250,000 to 300,000 distinct CDR3 sequences, 85% occurring once; the ten biggest clones make up roughly 0.21%. TCR beta sequences were obtained from blood CD8+ and CD4+ T cells. Negative isolation yielded the CD8+ and CD4+ T cells, while FACS enriched the TEMRA cells. J was trimmed by 2 bases and V by 5 bases; bases with no gene match: 9. Germline-derived CDR1 and CDR2 are SEHNR and FQNEAQ (reference sequence). The CDR3 contains 16 residues. This clonotype was found once. As yet, its antigen is unknown.

This chain connects TRBV7-9 to TRBJ2-3, with 8 bases matching TRBD2. The sequence was obtained from a human donor with multiple sclerosis. Sequencing was done on a sample of CD8+ T cells from PBMCs. This chain's CDR3 is CASSGGVAGPTDTQYF. Here the CDR3 DNA reads TGTGCCAGCAGCGGTGGGGTAGCGGGACCCACAGATACGCAGTATTTT.